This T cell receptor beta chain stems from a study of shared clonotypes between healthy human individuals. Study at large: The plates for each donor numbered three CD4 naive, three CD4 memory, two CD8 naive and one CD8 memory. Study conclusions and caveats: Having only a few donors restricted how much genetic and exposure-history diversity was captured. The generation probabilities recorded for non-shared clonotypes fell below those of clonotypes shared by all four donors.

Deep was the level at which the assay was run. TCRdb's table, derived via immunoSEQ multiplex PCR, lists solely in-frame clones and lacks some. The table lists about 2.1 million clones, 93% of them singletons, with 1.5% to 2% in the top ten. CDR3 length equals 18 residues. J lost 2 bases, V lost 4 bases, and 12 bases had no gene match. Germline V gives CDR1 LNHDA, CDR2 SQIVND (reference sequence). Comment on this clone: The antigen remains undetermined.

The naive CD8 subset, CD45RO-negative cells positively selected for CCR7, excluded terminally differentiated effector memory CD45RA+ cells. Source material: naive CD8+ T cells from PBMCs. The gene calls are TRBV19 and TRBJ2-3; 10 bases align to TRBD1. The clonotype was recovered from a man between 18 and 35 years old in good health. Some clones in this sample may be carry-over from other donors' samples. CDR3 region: CASSTPPGTGAYTDTQYF. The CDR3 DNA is TGTGCCAGTAGTACACCGCCAGGGACAGGGGCGTACACAGATACGCAGTATTTT.